This is a list of T cell receptor beta chains from one sample in a study of cytomegalovirus exposure and HLA in healthy donors. The method was immunoSEQ multiplex PCR; TCRdb's version includes in-frame clones alone and lacks a portion of them. Altogether more than 200,000 clones are present, 90% being singletons, with the ten largest covering under 4%. Material: PBMCs. Receptors were obtained from a woman between 25 and 40 years old in good health and CMV-seronegative. The CDR3 runs from the conserved cysteine through the conserved F or W. Fields, in order: V gene, J gene, clone size, D gene, CDR3 DNA, CDR3 protein. The D gene is left open where the match is weak. A row's size may be missing; if present it is once, few, many or a size class.

v_call: TRBV6-5
j_call: TRBJ2-5
clone_size: .
d_call: .
cdr3_nt: TGTGCCAGCAGTTACTCGACCGACGGCATGACCCAGTACTTC
cdr3_aa: CASSYSTDGMTQYF

v_call: TRBV15
j_call: TRBJ1-5
clone_size: once
d_call: .
cdr3_nt: TGTGCCACCAAGGTTCGGTCCCAGCATTTT
cdr3_aa: CATKVRSQHF

v_call: TRBV27
j_call: TRBJ2-1
clone_size: .
d_call: .
cdr3_nt: TGTGCCAGCAGTTTATCGACCTACAATGAGCAGTTCTTC
cdr3_aa: CASSLSTYNEQFF

v_call: TRBV5-6
j_call: TRBJ2-1
clone_size: .
d_call: .
cdr3_nt: TGTGCCAGCAACTTGGGGAAAGTCTACAATGAGCAGTTCTTC
cdr3_aa: CASNLGKVYNEQFF

v_call: TRBV30
j_call: TRBJ2-1
clone_size: .
d_call: TRBD2
cdr3_nt: TGTGCCTCATCGGGACTAAACTACAATGAGCAGTTCTTC
cdr3_aa: CASSGLNYNEQFF

v_call: TRBV4-1
j_call: TRBJ2-2
clone_size: .
d_call: TRBD2
cdr3_nt: TGCGCCAGCAGCCTCGGGACTAGCGACACCGGGGAGCTGTTTTTT
cdr3_aa: CASSLGTSDTGELFF

v_call: TRBV5-6
j_call: TRBJ1-1
clone_size: .
d_call: .
cdr3_nt: TGTGCCAGCAGCTTACATGGTAGGTGGAACACTGAAGCTTTCTTT
cdr3_aa: CASSLHGRWNTEAFF

v_call: TRBV9
j_call: TRBJ2-1
clone_size: few
d_call: .
cdr3_nt: TGTGCCAGCAGCGTAGCTCGGAACCCGAGCTCCTACAATGAGCAGTTCTTC
cdr3_aa: CASSVARNPSSYNEQFF

v_call: TRBV18
j_call: TRBJ1-1
clone_size: .
d_call: .
cdr3_nt: TGTGCCAGCTCACCACCAAACGTGAACACTGAAGCTTTCTTT
cdr3_aa: CASSPPNVNTEAFF

v_call: TRBV5-5
j_call: TRBJ2-7
clone_size: .
d_call: .
cdr3_nt: TGTGCCAGCAGCCCCCAGGGCTCCTACGAGCAGTACTTC
cdr3_aa: CASSPQGSYEQYF

v_call: TRBV2
j_call: TRBJ2-5
clone_size: .
d_call: .
cdr3_nt: TGTGCCAGCAGGGATGGGGAATACCAAGAGACCCAGTACTTC
cdr3_aa: CASRDGEYQETQYF

v_call: TRBV28
j_call: TRBJ2-2
clone_size: .
d_call: TRBD1
cdr3_nt: TGTGCCAGCATCGGACCCTGGACAGGGCGGACCGGGGAGCTGTTTTTT
cdr3_aa: CASIGPWTGRTGELFF

v_call: TRBV27
j_call: TRBJ2-7
clone_size: .
d_call: TRBD2
cdr3_nt: TGTGCCAGCAGTCTTGGCGGGAGCTCCTACGAGCAGTACTTC
cdr3_aa: CASSLGGSSYEQYF

v_call: TRBV25-1
j_call: TRBJ2-5
clone_size: .
d_call: TRBD2
cdr3_nt: TGTGCCAGCAGTGATGGTGGTAGCGGGAGTAGCGAGACCCAGTACTTC
cdr3_aa: CASSDGGSGSSETQYF

v_call: TRBV2
j_call: TRBJ2-7
clone_size: once
d_call: .
cdr3_nt: TGTGCCAGCAGTGACCCCTCCGCCTACGAGCAGTACTTC
cdr3_aa: CASSDPSAYEQYF

v_call: TRBV19
j_call: TRBJ2-7
clone_size: once
d_call: TRBD2
cdr3_nt: TGTGCCAGTAGTGACCAGGGACTAGCGGGAGGAGAGCAGTACTTC
cdr3_aa: CASSDQGLAGGEQYF

v_call: TRBV9
j_call: TRBJ2-5
clone_size: .
d_call: .
cdr3_nt: TGTGCCAGCAGCGCCGCCCCGCGACAAGAGACCCAGTACTTC
cdr3_aa: CASSAAPRQETQYF

v_call: TRBV27
j_call: TRBJ2-5
clone_size: .
d_call: TRBD2
cdr3_nt: TGTGCCAGCAGTTTAGGGACTAGTGGGTTGGAGACCCAGTACTTC
cdr3_aa: CASSLGTSGLETQYF

v_call: TRBV7-9
j_call: TRBJ2-5
clone_size: .
d_call: TRBD2
cdr3_nt: TGTGCCAGCAGCTTAGTTAATGTGCGGGAGGCGGTCAGGGAGACCCAGTACTTC
cdr3_aa: CASSLVNVREAVRETQYF

v_call: TRBV27
j_call: TRBJ1-2
clone_size: .
d_call: .
cdr3_nt: TGTGCCAGCAGTTCCCGACGACAGACCTATGGCTACACCTTC
cdr3_aa: CASSSRRQTYGYTF

v_call: TRBV7-9
j_call: TRBJ2-3
clone_size: .
d_call: .
cdr3_nt: TGTGCCAGCAGCGCTAGCGTTACTAGCACAGATACGCAGTATTTT
cdr3_aa: CASSASVTSTDTQYF

v_call: TRBV2
j_call: TRBJ2-1
clone_size: .
d_call: .
cdr3_nt: TGTGCCAGCAACTTGTACAATGAGCAGTTCTTC
cdr3_aa: CASNLYNEQFF

v_call: TRBV4-3
j_call: TRBJ1-1
clone_size: once
d_call: .
cdr3_nt: TGCGCCAGCAGCCAGGAAGTCAAGCGTCGATTTTCCGCTGAAGCTTTCTTT
cdr3_aa: CASSQEVKRRFSAEAFF

v_call: TRBV18
j_call: TRBJ2-7
clone_size: .
d_call: TRBD2
cdr3_nt: TGTGCCAGCTCACCGGGAGGGTTAACTAGGTACGAGCAGTACTTC
cdr3_aa: CASSPGGLTRYEQYF

v_call: TRBV27
j_call: TRBJ1-2
clone_size: .
d_call: .
cdr3_nt: TGTGCCAGCAGTTTGGTTACCGGGGGAAATGGCTACACCTTC
cdr3_aa: CASSLVTGGNGYTF